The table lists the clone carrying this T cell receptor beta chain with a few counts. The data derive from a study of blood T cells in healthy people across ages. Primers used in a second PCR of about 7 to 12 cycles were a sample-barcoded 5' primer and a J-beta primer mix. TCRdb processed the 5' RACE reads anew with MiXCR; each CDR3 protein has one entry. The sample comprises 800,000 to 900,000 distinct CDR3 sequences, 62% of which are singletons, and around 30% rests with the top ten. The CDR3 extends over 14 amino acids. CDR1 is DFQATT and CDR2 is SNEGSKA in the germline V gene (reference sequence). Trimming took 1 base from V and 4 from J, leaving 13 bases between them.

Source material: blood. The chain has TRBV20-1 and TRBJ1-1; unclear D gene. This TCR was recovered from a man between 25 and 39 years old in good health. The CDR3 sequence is CSARATETATEAFF. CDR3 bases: TGCAGTGCTAGAGCGACGGAAACGGCCACTGAAGCTTTCTTT.